This TCR beta chain was observed in a study of vaccination and CD4 T cells after COVID-19. Unmatched junction bases numbered 8, after V lost 4 bases and J lost 8 bases. The CDR3 consists of 16 residues. CDR1 MNHEY and CDR2 SVGEGT come from the germline V gene. Cultured CD4+ T-cell DNA underwent Oncomine TCR Beta short-read sequencing. Cultured CD4+ T cells yielded the extracted genomic DNA. TCRdb fed the PCR reads into MiXCR, producing one record per CDR3 protein. The sample consists of around 19,000 distinct CDR3 sequences, 66% of them appearing once. Treatment in this sample: approximately nine-day PBMC culture with coronavirus spike peptide pools or control peptides (ViraFEST assay). To note about this clonotype: The antigen is undetermined.

The chain employs TRBV6-2 or TRBV6-3 and TRBJ2-2; 12 bases are shared with TRBD2. Sequences were obtained from CD4+ T cells from blood, cultured in vitro. The sequence derives from a human donor who had recovered from COVID-19. The CDR3 loop reads CASSFVTSGRGGELFF. The CDR3 DNA reads as TGTGCCAGCAGTTTTGTGACTAGCGGGAGAGGAGGGGAGCTGTTTTTT.